Listed below are T cell receptor beta chains from one sample, sequenced in a study of blood T cells in healthy people across ages. Each CDR3 protein is one row after TCRdb ran MiXCR on the 5' RACE reads. The data contain roughly 680,000 distinct CDR3 sequences, 21% of them singletons. The sequencing input was blood. These receptors were obtained from a man aged 70 or older in good health. Each CDR3 is given with its conserved first and last residue. The D gene is left open where the match is weak. Size tells how often a clone was seen (once, few, many) or the class of an expanded clone, and some rows leave it out.

j_call clone_size d_call v_call cdr3_aa cdr3_nt
TRBJ2-1 few TRBD2 TRBV6-1 CASSKRGTNQLGENNEQFF TGTGCCAGCAGCAAAAGAGGGACTAACCAGCTCGGGGAAAACAATGAGCAGTTCTTC
TRBJ2-1 NA NA TRBV6-1 CASSRITALRGNEQFF TGTGCCAGCAGCAGGATTACGGCTTTGAGGGGCAATGAGCAGTTCTTC
TRBJ2-1 few TRBD2 TRBV10-3 CAISESRLSSGTNEQFF TGTGCCATCAGTGAGTCGAGGCTGTCTAGCGGGACGAATGAGCAGTTCTTC
TRBJ1-5 NA NA TRBV7-8 CASSLYQGPVQPQHF TGTGCCAGCAGCTTATACCAGGGGCCGGTTCAGCCCCAGCATTTT
TRBJ1-5 few NA TRBV29-1 CSVWERGNQPQHF TGCAGCGTGTGGGAGCGGGGCAATCAGCCCCAGCATTTT
TRBJ2-7 NA TRBD1 TRBV29-1 CSASGTEYEQYF TGCAGCGCCTCCGGGACAGAGTACGAGCAGTACTTC
TRBJ2-2 few NA TRBV28 CASGLRGGELFF TGTGCCAGCGGCCTGAGAGGCGGGGAGCTGTTTTTT
TRBJ2-1 NA TRBD2 TRBV10-3 CAISESSGRSNEQFF TGTGCCATCAGTGAGTCAAGCGGGAGATCCAATGAGCAGTTCTTC
TRBJ2-5 NA NA TRBV29-1 CSVERLKPQETQYF TGCAGCGTTGAAAGACTCAAACCTCAAGAGACCCAGTACTTC
TRBJ2-5 NA NA TRBV11-2 CASSLGRGPETQYF TGTGCCAGCAGCTTAGGGCGGGGTCCGGAGACCCAGTACTTC
TRBJ1-1 few NA TRBV27 CASKLQAATEAFF TGTGCCAGCAAGCTTCAGGCTGCCACTGAAGCTTTCTTT
TRBJ1-6 few NA TRBV7-8 CASSLFIPFQSASPLHF TGTGCCAGCAGCTTATTTATCCCTTTTCAGAGCGCTTCACCCCTCCACTTT
TRBJ2-1 NA TRBD2 TRBV4-1 CASSQATSGGNYNEQFF TGCGCCAGCAGCCAGGCCACTAGCGGAGGAAACTACAATGAGCAGTTCTTC
TRBJ1-2 few TRBD1 TRBV5-1 CASSLAQGAHGYTF TGCGCCAGCAGCTTGGCGCAGGGGGCCCATGGCTACACCTTC
TRBJ2-7 NA NA TRBV7-8 CASSLAPAARDHEQYF TGTGCCAGCAGCTTAGCCCCAGCGGCAAGGGACCACGAGCAGTACTTC
TRBJ2-7 few TRBD2 TRBV4-1 CASSQDWLAGLYEQYF TGCGCCAGCAGCCAAGACTGGCTAGCGGGACTCTACGAGCAGTACTTC
TRBJ2-1 NA NA TRBV7-7 CASSPQDGERFF TGTGCTAGCAGCCCCCAAGACGGGGAGCGGTTCTTC
TRBJ2-5 few NA TRBV11-2 CASSFYVGETQYF TGTGCCAGCAGCTTTTACGTGGGGGAGACCCAGTACTTC
TRBJ2-7 few NA TRBV20-1 CSANPTEDYEQYF TGCAGTGCTAACCCGACTGAAGACTACGAGCAGTACTTC
TRBJ2-1 many TRBD2 TRBV6-6 CASRLGLGVDEQFF TGTGCCAGCAGACTGGGACTAGGGGTTGATGAGCAGTTCTTC
TRBJ2-1 few NA TRBV19 CASSMWESYNEQFF TGTGCCAGTAGTATGTGGGAATCCTACAATGAGCAGTTCTTC
TRBJ2-1 many NA TRBV28 CASSLTTSYNEQFF TGTGCCAGCAGTTTAACCACCTCCTACAATGAGCAGTTCTTC
TRBJ2-2 NA NA TRBV6-1 CASGDFSRSGGLFF TGTGCCAGCGGGGATTTTTCCCGGTCCGGCGGGCTGTTTTTT